This TCR beta chain was obtained from a study of radiotherapy plus CTLA-4 blockade in lung cancer. Study context: Roughly a sixth of enrolled patients responded objectively, and about 31% had disease control.

Concerning this clone itself: No antigen is known for it.

Only in-frame clones appear in the TCRdb table, and some are missing; sequencing was by immunoSEQ multiplex PCR. The table has approximately 100,000 clones, 75% to 85% seen once. Study observations and caveats: The best prediction of response reportedly came from early blood T cell clone dynamics, with interferon-beta. TCR clones originating in tumors grew in number in blood after radiotherapy plus ipilimumab.

The CDR3 sequence is 14 residues long. V shed 4 bases and J 2 bases; nucleotides not matched to a gene: 4. The germline V gene has CDR1 SGHRS and CDR2 YFSETQ. This receptor was identified in a human donor with non-small cell lung cancer who had a partial response to radiotherapy plus ipilimumab. The sequences come from peripheral blood, collected from a patient treated with radiotherapy plus ipilimumab. The chain uses TRBV5-1 and TRBJ2-5; 8 nucleotides agree with TRBD2. In DNA, the CDR3 is TGCGCCAGCAGCACCGGGGGGGGGCAAGAGACCCAGTACTTC. It specifies CASSTGGGQETQYF.